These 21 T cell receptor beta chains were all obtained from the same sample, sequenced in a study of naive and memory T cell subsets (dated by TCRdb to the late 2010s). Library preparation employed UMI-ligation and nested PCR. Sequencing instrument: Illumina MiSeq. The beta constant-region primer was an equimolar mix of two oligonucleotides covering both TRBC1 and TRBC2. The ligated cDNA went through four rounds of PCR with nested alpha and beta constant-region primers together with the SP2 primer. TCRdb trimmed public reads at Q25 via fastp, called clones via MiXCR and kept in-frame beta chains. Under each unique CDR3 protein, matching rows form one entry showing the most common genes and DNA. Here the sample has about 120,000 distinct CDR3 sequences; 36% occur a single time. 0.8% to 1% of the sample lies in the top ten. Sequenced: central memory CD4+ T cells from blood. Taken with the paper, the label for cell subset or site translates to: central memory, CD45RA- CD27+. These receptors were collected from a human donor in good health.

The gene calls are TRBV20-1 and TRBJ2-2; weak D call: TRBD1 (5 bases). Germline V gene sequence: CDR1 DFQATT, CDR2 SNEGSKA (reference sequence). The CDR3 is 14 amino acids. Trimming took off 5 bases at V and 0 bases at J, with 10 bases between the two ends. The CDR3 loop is CSAQDRTNTGELFF. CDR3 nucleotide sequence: TGCAGTGCTCAAGACAGAACGAACACCGGGGAGCTGTTTTTT.

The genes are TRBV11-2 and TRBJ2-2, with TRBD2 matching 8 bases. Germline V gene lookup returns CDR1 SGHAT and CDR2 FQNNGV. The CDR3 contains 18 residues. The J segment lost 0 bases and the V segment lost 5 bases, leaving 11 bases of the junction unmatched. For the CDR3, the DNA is TGTGCCAGCAGCCGAAGTAGAAAGCGGGGGACGAACACCGGGGAGCTGTTTTTT. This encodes CASSRSRKRGTNTGELFF.

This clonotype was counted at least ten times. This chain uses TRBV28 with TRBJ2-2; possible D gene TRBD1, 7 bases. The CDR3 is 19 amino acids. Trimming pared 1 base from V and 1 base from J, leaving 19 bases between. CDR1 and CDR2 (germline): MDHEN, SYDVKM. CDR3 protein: CASSLFALTGRLNTGELFF. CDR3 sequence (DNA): TGTGCCAGCAGTTTATTCGCCTTGACAGGGAGGTTGAACACCGGGGAGCTGTTTTTT. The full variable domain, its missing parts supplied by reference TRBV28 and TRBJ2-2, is DVKVTQSSRYLVKRTGEKVFLECVQDMDHENMFWYRQDPGLGLRLIYFSYDVKMKEKGDIPEGYSVSREKKERFSLILESASTNQTSMYLCASSLFALTGRLNTGELFFGEGSRLTVL.

CDR3 coding DNA: TGTGCCAGCATGATAACAGGTCGTCAAGAGACCCAGTACTTC. Its translation is CASMITGRQETQYF. This chain connects TRBV12-3 or TRBV12-4 to TRBJ2-5, with D possibly matching TRBD1 (5 bases). This CDR3 comprises 14 residues. Trimming stripped 7 bases from V and 2 bases from J, with 14 bases between.

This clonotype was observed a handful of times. The CDR3 nucleotides are TGTGCCACCAGTGATAGACAGGTAGCGGGAGGAGTAAAGGGTGAGCAGTTCTTC. This gives the protein CATSDRQVAGGVKGEQFF. The V call is TRBV24-1, the J call TRBJ2-1; TRBD2 matches at 10 bases. The CDR3 sequence is 18 residues long. CDR1 and CDR2 (germline): KGHDR, SFDVKD. The trim removed 3 bases at V and 9 bases at J, leaving 16 bases unmatched.

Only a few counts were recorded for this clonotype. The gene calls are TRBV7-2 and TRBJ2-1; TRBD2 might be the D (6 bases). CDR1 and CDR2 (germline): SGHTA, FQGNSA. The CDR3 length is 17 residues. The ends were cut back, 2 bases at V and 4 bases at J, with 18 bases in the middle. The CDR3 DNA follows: TGTGCCAGCAGCTTATCAGCCGCGGGATTGCTTTACAATGAGCAGTTCTTC. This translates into CASSLSAAGLLYNEQFF.

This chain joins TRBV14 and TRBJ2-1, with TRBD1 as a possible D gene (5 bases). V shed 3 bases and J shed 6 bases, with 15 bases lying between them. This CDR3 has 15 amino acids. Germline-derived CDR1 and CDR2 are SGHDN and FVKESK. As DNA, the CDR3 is TGTGCCAGCAGCCATCGACTCCCTCAGGGCAATGAGCAGTTCTTC. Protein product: CASSHRLPQGNEQFF.

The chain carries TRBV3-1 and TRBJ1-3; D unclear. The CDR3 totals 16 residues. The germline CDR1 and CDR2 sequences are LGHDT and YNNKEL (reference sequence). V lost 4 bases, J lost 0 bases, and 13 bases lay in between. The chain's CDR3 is CASSPYLENSGNTIYF. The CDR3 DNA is TGTGCCAGCAGCCCTTATTTAGAGAACTCTGGAAACACCATATATTTT.

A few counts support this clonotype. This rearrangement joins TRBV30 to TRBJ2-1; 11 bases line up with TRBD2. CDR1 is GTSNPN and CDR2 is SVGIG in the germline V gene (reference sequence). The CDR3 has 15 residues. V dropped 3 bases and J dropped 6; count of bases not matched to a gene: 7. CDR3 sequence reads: CAWSEWLAGGNEQFF. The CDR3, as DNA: TGTGCCTGGAGCGAGTGGCTAGCGGGAGGCAATGAGCAGTTCTTC.

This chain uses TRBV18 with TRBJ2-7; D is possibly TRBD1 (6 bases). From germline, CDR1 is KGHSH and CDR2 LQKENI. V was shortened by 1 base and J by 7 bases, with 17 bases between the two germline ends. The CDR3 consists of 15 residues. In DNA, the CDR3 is TGTGCCAGCTCACCACAGAGACCCAGGGGTGATGAGCAGTACTTC. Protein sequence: CASSPQRPRGDEQYF.

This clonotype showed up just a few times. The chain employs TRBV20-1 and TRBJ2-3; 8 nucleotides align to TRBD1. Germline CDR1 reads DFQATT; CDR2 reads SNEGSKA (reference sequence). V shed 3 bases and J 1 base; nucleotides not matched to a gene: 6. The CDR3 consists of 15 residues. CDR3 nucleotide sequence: TGCAGTGCTAGGGTTCAGGGGGCCGGCACAGATACGCAGTATTTT. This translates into CSARVQGAGTDTQYF.

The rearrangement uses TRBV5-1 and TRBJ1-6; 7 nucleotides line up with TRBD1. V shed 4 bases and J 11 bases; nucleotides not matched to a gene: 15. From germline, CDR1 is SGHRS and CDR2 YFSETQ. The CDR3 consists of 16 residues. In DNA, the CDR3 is TGCGCCAGCAGCGGCACCGGGACAGTCGCCCAGGCACCCCTCCACTTT. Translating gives CASSGTGTVAQAPLHF.

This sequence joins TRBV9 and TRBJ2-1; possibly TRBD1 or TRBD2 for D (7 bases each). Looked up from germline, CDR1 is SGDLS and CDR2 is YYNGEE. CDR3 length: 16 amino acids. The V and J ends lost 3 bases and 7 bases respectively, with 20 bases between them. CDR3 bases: TGTGCCAGCAGCGCCAGGGGGGAGGGCCGGGCGAATGAGCAGTTCTTC. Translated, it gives CASSARGEGRANEQFF.

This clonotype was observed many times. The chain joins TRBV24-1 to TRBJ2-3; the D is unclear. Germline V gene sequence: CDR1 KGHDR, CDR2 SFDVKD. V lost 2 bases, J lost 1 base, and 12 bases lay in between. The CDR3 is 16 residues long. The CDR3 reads CATSDSHHGGTDTQYF. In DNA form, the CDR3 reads TGTGCCACCAGTGATTCTCACCACGGTGGCACAGATACGCAGTATTTT.

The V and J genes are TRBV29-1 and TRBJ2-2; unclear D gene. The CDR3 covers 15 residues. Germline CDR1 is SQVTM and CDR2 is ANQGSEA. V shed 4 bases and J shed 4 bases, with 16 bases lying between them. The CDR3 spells CSVGDPIDGTGELFF. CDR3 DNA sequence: TGCAGCGTTGGAGATCCCATCGATGGCACCGGGGAGCTGTTTTTT.

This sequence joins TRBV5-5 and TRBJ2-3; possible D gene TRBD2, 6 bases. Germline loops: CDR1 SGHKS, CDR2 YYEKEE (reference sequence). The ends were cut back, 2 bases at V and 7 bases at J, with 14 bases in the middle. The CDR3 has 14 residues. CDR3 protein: CASSFPDLANTQYF. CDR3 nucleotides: TGTGCCAGCAGCTTCCCTGATCTAGCGAATACGCAGTATTTT.

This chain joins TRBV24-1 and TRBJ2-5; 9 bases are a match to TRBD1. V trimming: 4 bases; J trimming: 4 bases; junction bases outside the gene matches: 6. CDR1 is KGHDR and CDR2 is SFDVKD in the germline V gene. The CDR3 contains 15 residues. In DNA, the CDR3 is TGTGCCACCAGTGACCCCGGGACAGGGCGAGAGACCCAGTACTTC. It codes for CATSDPGTGRETQYF.

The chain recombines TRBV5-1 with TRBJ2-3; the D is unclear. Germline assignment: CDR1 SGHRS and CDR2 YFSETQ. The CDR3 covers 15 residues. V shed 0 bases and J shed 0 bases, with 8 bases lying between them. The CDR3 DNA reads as TGCGCCAGCAGCTTGGATGGTCAGAGCACAGATACGCAGTATTTT. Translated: CASSLDGQSTDTQYF.

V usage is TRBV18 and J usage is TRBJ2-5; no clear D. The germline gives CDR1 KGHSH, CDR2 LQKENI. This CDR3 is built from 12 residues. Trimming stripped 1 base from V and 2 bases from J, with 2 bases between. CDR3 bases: TGTGCCAGCTCACCACTTCAAGAGACCCAGTACTTC. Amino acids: CASSPLQETQYF.

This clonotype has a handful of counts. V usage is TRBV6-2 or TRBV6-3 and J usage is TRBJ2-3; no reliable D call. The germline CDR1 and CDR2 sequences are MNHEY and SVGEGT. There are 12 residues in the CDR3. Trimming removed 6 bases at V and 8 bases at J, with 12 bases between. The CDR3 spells CASSSTGGTQYF. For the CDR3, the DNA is TGTGCCAGCAGCTCGACTGGTGGTACGCAGTATTTT.

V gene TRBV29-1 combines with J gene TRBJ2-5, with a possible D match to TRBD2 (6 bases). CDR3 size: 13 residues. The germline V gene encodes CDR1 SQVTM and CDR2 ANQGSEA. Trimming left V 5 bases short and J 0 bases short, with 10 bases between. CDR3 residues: CSVRGIHQETQYF. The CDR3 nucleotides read TGCAGCGTTCGGGGGATCCACCAAGAGACCCAGTACTTC.